The 20 T cell receptor beta chains reported below all come from one sample, sequenced in a study of cytomegalovirus exposure and HLA in healthy donors. PCR was performed using 60 Vbeta and 13 Jbeta primers. The method was immunoSEQ multiplex PCR; TCRdb's version includes in-frame clones alone and lacks a portion of them. This table holds under 150,000 clones, around 73% found once. Material: PBMCs. The receptors were gathered from a human donor in good health.

The chain has TRBV9 and TRBJ2-2; 8 nucleotides line up with TRBD1. V was clipped by 6 bases and J by 4 bases; unmatched bases: 5. The CDR3 has 14 residues. From germline, CDR1 is SGDLS and CDR2 YYNGEE. The CDR3, as DNA: TGTGCCAGCACAGGGACAGGCGGCACCGGGGAGCTGTTTTTT. Protein product: CASTGTGGTGELFF. Using reference TRBV9 and TRBJ2-2 for the parts outside the CDR3, the full variable domain is DSGVTQTPKHLITATGQRVTLRCSPRSGDLSVYWYQQSLDQGLQFLIQYYNGEERAKGNILERFSAQQFPDLHSELNLSSLELGDSALYFCASTGTGGTGELFFGEGSRLTVL.

V and J are TRBV30 and TRBJ2-4; weak D call: TRBD1 (6 bases). CDR3 length equals 13 residues. Germline V gene data show CDR1 as GTSNPN and CDR2 as SVGIG (reference sequence). Deletions cut 0 bases from V and 6 bases from J, with 9 bases between. The chain's CDR3 is CAWSVQGRNIQYF. CDR3 DNA: TGTGCCTGGAGTGTCCAGGGGAGAAACATTCAGTACTTC.

The chain combines TRBV6-1 with TRBJ1-1; no reliable D call. The V end was cut by 8 bases, the J end by 6 bases, with 13 bases between. Germline CDR1 MNHNS, CDR2 SASEGT. There are 12 residues in the CDR3. CDR3 in amino acids: CASRGILPEAFF. CDR3 DNA sequence: TGTGCCAGCCGAGGCATCTTGCCTGAAGCTTTCTTT.

The chain couples TRBV5-6 to TRBJ2-2; D gene uncertain. V lost 0 bases and J lost 8, with 8 bases in between. The CDR3 is made up of 13 amino acids. Germline CDR1 and CDR2: SGHDT and YYEEEE. This CDR3 reads CASSLERIGELFF. The CDR3 region has the DNA TGTGCCAGCAGCTTGGAGCGAATTGGGGAGCTGTTTTTT.

This clone appeared a few times. The J gene is TRBJ1-3, the V gene TRBV4-3, with D perhaps matching TRBD1 (6 bases). This CDR3 has 16 amino acids. V dropped 0 bases and J dropped 2 bases, with 11 bases sitting between them. CDR1 is LGHNA and CDR2 is YSLEER in the germline V gene. This chain's CDR3 is CASSQEPRGPGNTIYF. The CDR3 nucleotides are TGCGCCAGCAGCCAAGAACCCAGGGGTCCTGGAAACACCATATATTTT.

This sequence joins TRBV2 and TRBJ2-1; D perhaps matches TRBD2 (5 bases). The germline V gene encodes CDR1 SNHLY and CDR2 FYNNEI. With 5 bases removed from V and 0 bases from J, the gap between germline ends came to 14 bases. The CDR3 sequence is 16 residues long. The CDR3 region has the DNA TGTGCCAGCAGTCATCCTAGCCTCGGCTCCTACAATGAGCAGTTCTTC. As protein: CASSHPSLGSYNEQFF.

The chain joins TRBV4-2 to TRBJ2-3, with D maybe TRBD2 (5 bases). This CDR3 spans 16 amino acids. V was trimmed by 0 bases and J by 2 bases, leaving 12 bases between them. Germline CDR1 LGHNA, CDR2 YNFKEQ. DNA for the CDR3: TGTGCCAGCAGCCAAGAAGGAGGATTTCCCACAGATACGCAGTATTTT. Amino acids: CASSQEGGFPTDTQYF.

This clone was picked up one time. V is TRBV5-4 and J is TRBJ2-1; 7 bases match TRBD2. Germline V gives CDR1 SGHNT, CDR2 YYREEE (reference sequence). The CDR3 totals 16 residues. With V trimmed by 0 bases and J by 3 bases, 6 bases remained unmatched. CDR3 sequence reads: CASSLGVGGNYNEQFF. The DNA of the CDR3 is TGTGCCAGCAGCTTGGGGGTCGGGGGGAACTACAATGAGCAGTTCTTC. Variable domain in full (rest from reference TRBV5-4 and TRBJ2-1): ETGVTQSPTHLIKTRGQQVTLRCSSQSGHNTVSWYQQALGQGPQFIFQYYREEENGRGNFPPRFSGLQFPNYSSELNVNALELDDSALYLCASSLGVGGNYNEQFFGPGTRLTVL.

The rearrangement links TRBV7-3 to TRBJ2-5; 9 nucleotides match TRBD2. Looked up from germline, CDR1 is SGHTA and CDR2 is FQGTGA. This CDR3 comprises 16 residues. V was clipped by 1 base and J by 5 bases; unmatched bases: 8. CDR3 amino acids: CASSLRAGGPRETQYF. CDR3 nucleotides: TGTGCCAGCAGCTTAAGGGCGGGGGGGCCGCGGGAGACCCAGTACTTC. Looking up the rest from reference TRBV7-3 and TRBJ2-5 gives the full variable domain: GAGVSQTPSNKVTEKGKYVELRCDPISGHTALYWYRQSLGQGPEFLIYFQGTGAADDSGLPNDRFFAVRPEGSVSTLKIQRTERGDSAVYLCASSLRAGGPRETQYFGPGTRLLVL.

The rearrangement uses TRBV18 and TRBJ1-1; 9 nucleotides line up with TRBD1. The length of the CDR3 is 17 residues. Germline V gene lookup returns CDR1 KGHSH and CDR2 LQKENI. The ends lost 3 bases at V and 3 bases at J; junction bases unmatched: 11. Here the CDR3 reads CASSPTSLDRGYTEAFF. The CDR3 DNA sequence: TGTGCCAGCTCACCCACCTCTTTAGACAGGGGGTACACTGAAGCTTTCTTT. Full variable domain (missing parts from reference TRBV18 and TRBJ1-1): NAGVMQNPRHLVRRRGQEARLRCSPMKGHSHVYWYRQLPEEGLKFMVYLQKENIIDESGMPKERFSAEFPKEGPSILRIQQVVRGDSAAYFCASSPTSLDRGYTEAFFGQGTRLTVV.

The chain combines TRBV13 with TRBJ2-1; 8 bases are a match to TRBD2. Looked up from germline, CDR1 is PRHDT and CDR2 is FYEKMQ (reference sequence). There are 16 residues in the CDR3. The V and J ends lost 1 base and 4 bases, in that order; junction bases with no gene match: 6. This chain's CDR3 is CASSLVGLAGYNEQFF. CDR3 bases: TGTGCCAGCAGCTTAGTAGGGCTAGCGGGTTACAATGAGCAGTTCTTC.

The chain's CDR3 is CSGSAGGGKETQYF. The CDR3 DNA follows: TGCAGCGGAAGTGCAGGGGGAGGTAAAGAGACCCAGTACTTC. The J gene is TRBJ2-5, the V gene TRBV29-1; D might be TRBD1 (7 bases). Per germline, CDR1 SQVTM and CDR2 ANQGSEA. The CDR3 is 14 residues long. Trimming stripped 7 bases from V and 3 bases from J, with 18 bases between.

The chain combines TRBV4-3 with TRBJ2-7; unclear D gene. Germline V gene lookup returns CDR1 LGHNA and CDR2 YSLEER. The CDR3 runs to 14 residues. Trimming removed 2 bases at V and 2 bases at J, with 10 bases between. The CDR3 region is CASSQRLGPYEQYF. The DNA of the CDR3 is TGCGCCAGCAGCCAAAGACTGGGTCCCTACGAGCAGTACTTC.

The rearrangement links TRBV7-8 to TRBJ1-1; no clear D gene. From germline, CDR1 is SGHVS and CDR2 FQNEAQ. Deletions cut 1 base from V and 3 bases from J, with 18 bases between. The CDR3 totals 17 residues. The CDR3 loop is CASSLGILRVQHTEAFF. As DNA, the CDR3 is TGTGCCAGCAGCTTAGGTATCTTGAGGGTTCAGCACACTGAAGCTTTCTTT.

This clone was seen a single time. For the CDR3, the DNA is TGTGCCAGCAGCTTGGCCCCAGGGGGCTCCTACGAGCAGTACTTC. This translates into CASSLAPGGSYEQYF. The V gene is TRBV5-4, the J gene TRBJ2-7, with 7 positions matching TRBD1. This CDR3 region has 15 residues. After removal of 0 bases from V and 0 bases from J, the junction contained 3 bases not matched to a gene. Germline CDR1 and CDR2: SGHNT and YYREEE (reference sequence).

The CDR3 DNA sequence: TGTGCCAGCAGGGAGGCGGTCGGGGAGCTGTTTTTT. This encodes CASREAVGELFF. This sequence joins TRBV7-8 and TRBJ2-2, with a tentative D call TRBD2 (5 bases). Germline V gene sequence: CDR1 SGHVS, CDR2 FQNEAQ. Trimming cost V 6 bases and J 7 bases, with 9 bases left between them. The CDR3 loop spans 12 amino acids. The complete variable domain, with remaining parts taken from reference TRBV7-8 and TRBJ2-2, reads GAGVSQSPRYKVAKRGQDVALRCDPISGHVSLFWYQQALGQGPEFLTYFQNEAQLDKSGLPSDRFFAERPEGSVSTLKIQRTQQEDSAVYLCASREAVGELFFGEGSRLTVL.

The chain uses TRBV19 and TRBJ2-3; 12 bases are a match to TRBD1. V dropped 3 bases and J dropped 3; count of bases not matched to a gene: 7. The CDR3 spans 17 residues. Germline V lookup: CDR1 LNHDA, CDR2 SQIVND (reference sequence). Written as DNA, the CDR3 is TGTGCCAGTAGTATTTCGGGACAGGGGGCGCGGACAGATACGCAGTATTTT. Amino acid sequence: CASSISGQGARTDTQYF.

This chain uses TRBV7-2 with TRBJ2-1; D uncertain. CDR1 and CDR2 from the germline V gene are SGHTA and FQGNSA. The CDR3 is 13 amino acids. V lost 0 bases to trimming and J lost 10 bases, with 10 bases between them. The CDR3 protein is CASSLARRGEQFF. DNA for the CDR3: TGTGCCAGCAGCTTAGCTCGTCGCGGAGAGCAGTTCTTC.

The chain carries TRBV15 and TRBJ2-3, with D possibly TRBD2 on 5 matching bases. Looked up from germline, CDR1 is LNHNV and CDR2 is YYDKDF (reference sequence). The CDR3 spans 16 residues. V was pared by 1 base and J by 3 bases, with 14 bases between. The CDR3 bases are TGTGCCACCAGCAGAGCCGGCCCAGGCGGGACAGATACGCAGTATTTT. Amino acid sequence: CATSRAGPGGTDTQYF.

This chain links TRBV5-1 with TRBJ2-3; D call uncertain. The CDR3 covers 14 residues. V was cut by 8 bases and J by 1 base, with 14 bases left in between. CDR1 and CDR2 (germline): SGHRS, YFSETQ. Here the CDR3 reads CASGLELGTDTQYF. The DNA for the CDR3 is TGCGCCAGTGGTCTAGAGCTGGGCACAGATACGCAGTATTTT.